The source of this T cell receptor (beta chain) is a study of blood T cell repertoires in COVID-19. For the study at large: Sample material is recorded as cDNA or gDNA derived from T cells, B-cell-depleted T cells, or PBMCs.

Sequencing used immunoSEQ multiplex PCR; TCRdb keeps in-frame clones, though not all of them. The table includes some 190,000 clones, around 85% detected once. There are 12 residues in the CDR3. V lost 3 bases and J 12 bases, leaving 14 bases between the germline ends. CDR1 and CDR2 from the germline V gene are MRHNA and SNTAGT. The chain couples TRBV6-4 to TRBJ1-1; the D gene is possibly TRBD1 (5 bases). Input material: peripheral blood. The sequence was collected from a man aged 55 to 69 with acute or convalescent COVID-19. For the CDR3, the DNA is TGTGCCAGCAGTGATCGGCAGGGAGGGTCTTTCTTT. Its translation: CASSDRQGGSFF.